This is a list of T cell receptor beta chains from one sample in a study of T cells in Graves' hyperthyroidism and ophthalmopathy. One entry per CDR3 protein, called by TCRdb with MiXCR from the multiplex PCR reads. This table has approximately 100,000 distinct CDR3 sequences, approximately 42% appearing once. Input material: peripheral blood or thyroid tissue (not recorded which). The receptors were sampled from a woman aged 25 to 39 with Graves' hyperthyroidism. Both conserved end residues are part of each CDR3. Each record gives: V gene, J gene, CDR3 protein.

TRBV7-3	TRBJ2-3	CASSLWGGRSTDTQYF
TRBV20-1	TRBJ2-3	CSAISPDTQCF
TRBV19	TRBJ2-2	CASSIPTGLGTGELFF
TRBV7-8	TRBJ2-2	CASSSPQTTGGPKWELFF
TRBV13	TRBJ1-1	CASSLGAGGREAFF
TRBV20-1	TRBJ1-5	CSAIWGVDQPQHF
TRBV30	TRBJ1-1	CACQTGHMNTEAFF
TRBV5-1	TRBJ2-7	CASSLDRGHYEQYF
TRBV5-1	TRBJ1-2	CASSFRASYGYTF
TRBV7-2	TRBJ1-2	CASNHIQGARYGYTF
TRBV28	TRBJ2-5	CASSLGTGSGETQYF
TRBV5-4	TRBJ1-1	CASRRGCPAGNTEAFF
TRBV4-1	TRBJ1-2	CASSQDLGYSVSNYGYTF
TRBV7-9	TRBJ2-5	CASSPAAGYMETQCF
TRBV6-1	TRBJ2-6	CASNPGRQAGANVLTF
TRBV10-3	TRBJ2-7	CATTSGTPYEQYF
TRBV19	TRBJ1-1	CASQEQVARTEAFF
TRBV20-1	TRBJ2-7	CSAHSGRAEDEQYF
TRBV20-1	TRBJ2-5	CSARGPDRRQETQYF
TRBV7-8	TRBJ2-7	CASSPTSGRTGSSYEQYF
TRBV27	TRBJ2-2	CASSTGTGFGGELFF
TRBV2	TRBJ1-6	CASEEGARHF
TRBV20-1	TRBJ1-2	CSARDRQLAYGYTF
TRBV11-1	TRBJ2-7	CASSLINGEWGQYF
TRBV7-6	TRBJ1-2	CASSLGQGQDGYTF
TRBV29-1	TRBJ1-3	CSVWADSGNTIYF
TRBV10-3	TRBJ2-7	CAISAYRTSSYEQYF
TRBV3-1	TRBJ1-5	CASSQVPGTKPQHF
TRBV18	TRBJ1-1	CASSLSTGGRTEAFF
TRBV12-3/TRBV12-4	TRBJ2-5	CASRGGVETQYF
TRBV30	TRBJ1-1	CAWSVRGPAFF
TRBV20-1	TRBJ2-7	CSASGLAGVNEQYF
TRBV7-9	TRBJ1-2	CASSRGDYGYTF
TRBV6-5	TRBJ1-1	CASSLGWTEETEAFF
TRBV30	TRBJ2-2	CAWSATGELFF
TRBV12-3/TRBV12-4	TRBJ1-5	CASSGASSSNQPQHF
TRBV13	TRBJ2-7	CASSPQGIGHEQYF
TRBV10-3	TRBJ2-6	CAISEPDRAGANVLTF
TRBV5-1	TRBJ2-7	CARSLGPSFPYEQYF
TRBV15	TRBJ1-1	CATSPQGWDHTEVFF
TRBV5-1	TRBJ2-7	CASSLSGKGEQYF
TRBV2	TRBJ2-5	CASSLPGEPETQYF
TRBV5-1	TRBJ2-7	CASSHSGSYEQYF
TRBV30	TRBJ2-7	CAWMGRNGVEQYF
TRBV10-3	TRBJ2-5	CAISELRGRAEKTQYF
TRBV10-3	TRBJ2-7	CAIRVGQTYEQYF
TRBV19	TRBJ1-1	CASIGWGPNTEAFF
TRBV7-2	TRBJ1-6	CASSSLTGDSPLHF
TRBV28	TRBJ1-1	CASSQPGLNTEAFF
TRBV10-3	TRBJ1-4	CAISPGQGSEELFF
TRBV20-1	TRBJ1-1	CSARGGASTEAFF
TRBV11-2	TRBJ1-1	CASSTRTETEAFF
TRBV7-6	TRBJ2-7	CASSLGTSGSRPPEQYF
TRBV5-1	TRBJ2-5	CASSLHQREGETQYF
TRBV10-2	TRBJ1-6	CASSESGGNSPLHF
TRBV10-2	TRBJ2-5	CASRVGGETQYF
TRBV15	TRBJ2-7	CAASSLFGTGGSSYEQYF